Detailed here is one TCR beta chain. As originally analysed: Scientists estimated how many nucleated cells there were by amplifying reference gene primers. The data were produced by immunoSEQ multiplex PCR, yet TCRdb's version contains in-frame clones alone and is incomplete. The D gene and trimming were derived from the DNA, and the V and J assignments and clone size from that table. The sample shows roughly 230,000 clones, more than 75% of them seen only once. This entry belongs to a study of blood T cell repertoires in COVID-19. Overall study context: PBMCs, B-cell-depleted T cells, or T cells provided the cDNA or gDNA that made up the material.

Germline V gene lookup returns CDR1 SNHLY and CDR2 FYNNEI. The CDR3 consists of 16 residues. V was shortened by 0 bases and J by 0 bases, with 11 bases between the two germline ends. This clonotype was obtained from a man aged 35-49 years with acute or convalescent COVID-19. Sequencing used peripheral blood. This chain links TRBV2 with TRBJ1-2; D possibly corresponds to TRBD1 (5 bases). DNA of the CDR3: TGTGCCAGCAGTGAAGCTGGAGGGGTAACTAACTATGGCTACACCTTC. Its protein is CASSEAGGVTNYGYTF.